This is a list of T cell receptor beta chains from one sample in a study of OX40 agonist ivuxolimab in advanced cancers. TCRdb keeps only in-frame clones here, not all; method: immunoSEQ multiplex PCR. The sample lists approximately 90,000 clones, roughly 89% seen once, with 1.3% to 1.5% in the top ten. Sequenced here: CD4+ or CD8+ T cells sorted from blood, sampled in a trial of the OX40 agonist ivuxolimab. Source of these receptors: an adult with an advanced solid tumor such as melanoma, head and neck, liver or kidney cancer. Both conserved end residues are trimmed from each CDR3.

v_call cdr3_aa
TRBV6-5 ASSNRGVGTGELF
TRBV6-1 ASSERSSGRAGGRDTQY
TRBV6-1 ASYGSGGHYGYT
TRBV7-2 ASSLKTGGTYEQY
TRBV11-3 ASSSPPGTGSSYNEQF
TRBV7-8 ASSMNSNQPQH
TRBV25-1 ASSEGDGYEQY
TRBV6-1 ASSEVGGERC
TRBV11-3 ASSLRGRDPNYGYT
TRBV7-9 ASSLVGGGTGANVLT
TRBV12-5 ASGRIEQGTEAF
TRBV6-5 ASSRYQGSEKLF
TRBV7-2 ASSLIWRGGSDTQY
TRBV7-2 ASSLWVNTEAF
TRBV18 ASSPRQVGYEQY
TRBV5-4 ASSSWTGQGYEQY
TRBV5-4 ASSLVGQGYSGNTIY
TRBV5-6 ASRIFDRMNTEAF
TRBV7-3 ASSFGGGELF
TRBV5-5 ASSLTTSGTTDTQY
TRBV5-1 ASSLEGGDRFPY
TRBV5-4 ASSLNRQFEAF
TRBV2 ASSEEGWGRGSNQPQH
TRBV9 ASSVARLNTGELF
TRBV5-4 ASSLQKLGGREQF
TRBV5-4 ASKAGSSDTGELF